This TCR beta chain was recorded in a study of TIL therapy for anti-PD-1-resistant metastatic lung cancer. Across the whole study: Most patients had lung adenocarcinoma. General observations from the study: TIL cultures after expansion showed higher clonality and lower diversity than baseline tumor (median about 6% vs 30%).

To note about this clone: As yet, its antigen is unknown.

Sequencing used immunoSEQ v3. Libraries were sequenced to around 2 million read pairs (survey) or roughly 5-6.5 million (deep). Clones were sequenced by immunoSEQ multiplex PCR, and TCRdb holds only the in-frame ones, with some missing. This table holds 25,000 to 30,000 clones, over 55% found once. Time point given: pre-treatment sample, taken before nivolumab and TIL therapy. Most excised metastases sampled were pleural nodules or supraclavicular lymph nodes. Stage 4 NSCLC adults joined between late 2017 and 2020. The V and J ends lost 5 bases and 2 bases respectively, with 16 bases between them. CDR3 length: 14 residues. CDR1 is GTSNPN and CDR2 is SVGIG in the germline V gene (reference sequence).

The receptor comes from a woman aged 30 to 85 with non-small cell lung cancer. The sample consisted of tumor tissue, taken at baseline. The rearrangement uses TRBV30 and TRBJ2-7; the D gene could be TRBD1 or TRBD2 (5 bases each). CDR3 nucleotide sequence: TGTGCCTGGGCCCAATTCCGGGACCCCTACGAGCAGTACTTC. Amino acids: CAWAQFRDPYEQYF.